This T cell receptor (beta chain) was retrieved from a study of CD8 T cells in Susac syndrome. Whole-study findings and limits: The study acknowledged a relatively small number of individuals in its TCR sequencing and HLA analysis.

Reverse transcription of about 0.5 to 1 ug RNA was performed with random hexamers. It was immunoSEQ multiplex PCR that amplified TCR beta CDR3 across 54 Vbeta and 13 Jbeta. TCRdb re-analysed the immunoSEQ multiplex PCR reads in MiXCR, keeping a single row per CDR3 protein. The table lists about 160,000 distinct CDR3 sequences, roughly 94% of them singletons. With regard to this clonotype: Its cognate antigen is unknown.

CDR1 LNHDA and CDR2 SQIVND come from the germline V gene (reference sequence). The CDR3 consists of 12 residues. V dropped 3 bases and J dropped 5 bases, with 8 bases sitting between them. The sequenced target, TCR beta, came from blood CD8+ and CD4+ T cells. TEMRA cells were FACS-enriched, while CD8+ and CD4+ T cells were negatively isolated. The sample taken for sequencing was CD4+ T cells from PBMCs. The gene calls are TRBV19 and TRBJ2-7, with D possibly being TRBD2 (6 bases). This TCR came from a human donor in good health. The CDR3: CASSMTRHEQYF. The DNA of the CDR3 is TGTGCCAGTAGTATGACTAGACACGAGCAGTACTTC.